These T cell receptor beta chains were read from a single sample in a study of blood T cells in healthy people across ages. TCRdb itself ran the 5' RACE reads through MiXCR, one entry per CDR3 protein. The sample includes about 640,000 distinct CDR3 sequences, about 53% of them seen just once. Material: blood. The receptors stem from a man aged 55-75 years in good health. Both conserved end residues are part of each CDR3. The D gene is left open where the match is weak. Clone size appears in some rows only: once, few, many, or a class for an expanded clone.

v_call: TRBV12-3/TRBV12-4
j_call: TRBJ1-4
d_call: -
clone_size: -
cdr3_nt: TGTGCCAGCAGTTTGATAAATGAAAAACTGTTTTTT
cdr3_aa: CASSLINEKLFF

v_call: TRBV5-1
j_call: TRBJ2-1
d_call: -
clone_size: -
cdr3_nt: TGCGCCAGCAGCCAGATTCCCTTCGGCCACAATGAGCAGTTCTTC
cdr3_aa: CASSQIPFGHNEQFF

v_call: TRBV21-1
j_call: TRBJ2-1
d_call: -
clone_size: -
cdr3_nt: TGTGCCAGCAGCTCGGCTCCCTTACGCTCCCGATCCCCGTTCTTC
cdr3_aa: CASSSAPLRSRSPFF

v_call: TRBV20-1
j_call: TRBJ1-6
d_call: TRBD1
clone_size: few
cdr3_nt: TGCAGTACCCGACAGGGGGCCTCGAATTCACCCCTCCACTTT
cdr3_aa: CSTRQGASNSPLHF

v_call: TRBV7-9
j_call: TRBJ2-7
d_call: TRBD2
clone_size: once
cdr3_nt: TGTGCCAGCAGTCAGTCCGGGACTAGCGCTTCCTACGAGCAGTACTTC
cdr3_aa: CASSQSGTSASYEQYF

v_call: TRBV20-1
j_call: TRBJ2-1
d_call: -
clone_size: -
cdr3_nt: TGCAGCTATAACAGGAGGAGTAAGCAGTTCTTC
cdr3_aa: CSYNRRSKQFF

v_call: TRBV24-1
j_call: TRBJ2-2
d_call: TRBD1
clone_size: few
cdr3_nt: TGTGCCACCAGTGATGCCGGACAGGGGGCCGGGGAGCTGTTTTTT
cdr3_aa: CATSDAGQGAGELFF

v_call: TRBV3-1
j_call: TRBJ2-2
d_call: TRBD2
clone_size: -
cdr3_nt: TGTGCCAGCAGCCACTCCATGCGGGGGAAGGCCGGGGAGCTGTTTTTT
cdr3_aa: CASSHSMRGKAGELFF

v_call: TRBV20-1
j_call: TRBJ2-1
d_call: -
clone_size: once
cdr3_nt: TGCAGTGCTACCCCTCCGGGACGGAAAAACAATGAGCAGTTCTTC
cdr3_aa: CSATPPGRKNNEQFF

v_call: TRBV7-2
j_call: TRBJ2-2
d_call: TRBD2
clone_size: few
cdr3_nt: TGTGCCAGCAGCTTATGGGGTAGCGGGGGCCAGAACACCGGGGAGCTGTTTTTT
cdr3_aa: CASSLWGSGGQNTGELFF

v_call: TRBV5-6
j_call: TRBJ2-5
d_call: -
clone_size: -
cdr3_nt: TGTGCCAGCAGAACCTATACCACAGGGATTGAAGAGACCCAGTACTTC
cdr3_aa: CASRTYTTGIEETQYF

v_call: TRBV28
j_call: TRBJ1-2
d_call: -
clone_size: -
cdr3_nt: TGTGCCAGCGAAAACGGGGACGTCAGGGACCGCTACACCTTC
cdr3_aa: CASENGDVRDRYTF

v_call: TRBV10-3
j_call: TRBJ2-3
d_call: TRBD2
clone_size: -
cdr3_nt: TGTGCCATCAGTGATCTGAGGGCGCGGGGGGCCCCAGATACGCAGTATTTT
cdr3_aa: CAISDLRARGAPDTQYF

v_call: TRBV5-1
j_call: TRBJ1-1
d_call: -
clone_size: -
cdr3_nt: TGCGCCAGCAGCTTGGGAGCGCTTAACACTGAAGCTTTCTTT
cdr3_aa: CASSLGALNTEAFF

v_call: TRBV5-6
j_call: TRBJ2-1
d_call: -
clone_size: few
cdr3_nt: TGTGCCAGCAGCCTTCCCGGGACGCCGGCGGGAAATGAGCAGTTCTTC
cdr3_aa: CASSLPGTPAGNEQFF

v_call: TRBV5-1
j_call: TRBJ1-1
d_call: TRBD1
clone_size: -
cdr3_nt: TGCGCCAGCAGCTTGGGGGACAGGGTGAACACTGAAGCTTTCTTT
cdr3_aa: CASSLGDRVNTEAFF

v_call: TRBV20-1
j_call: TRBJ1-5
d_call: -
clone_size: many
cdr3_nt: TGCAGTGCTAGTAGCGGGAGCAATCAGCCCCAGCATTTT
cdr3_aa: CSASSGSNQPQHF

v_call: TRBV4-1
j_call: TRBJ2-4
d_call: -
clone_size: -
cdr3_nt: TGCGCCAGCAGCCAAGAGGGGGTCGTATCCAAAAACATTCAGTACTTC
cdr3_aa: CASSQEGVVSKNIQYF

v_call: TRBV7-9
j_call: TRBJ2-7
d_call: -
clone_size: -
cdr3_nt: TGTGCCGGCAGCTTAAACAGGGAGTACGAGCAGTACTTC
cdr3_aa: CAGSLNREYEQYF

v_call: TRBV5-1
j_call: TRBJ1-2
d_call: -
clone_size: -
cdr3_nt: TGCGCCAGCAGCCAAGGGACGTTCGGCTACACCTTC
cdr3_aa: CASSQGTFGYTF

v_call: TRBV20-1
j_call: TRBJ2-5
d_call: TRBD2
clone_size: -
cdr3_nt: TGCAGTGCTAGAGTTTCTAGCGGGGGAGAGACCCAGTACTTC
cdr3_aa: CSARVSSGGETQYF

v_call: TRBV3-1
j_call: TRBJ2-1
d_call: -
clone_size: -
cdr3_nt: TGTGCCGGCAGCCAAGAGCCCGTCATTGAGCAGTTCTTC
cdr3_aa: CAGSQEPVIEQFF

v_call: TRBV24-1
j_call: TRBJ2-3
d_call: -
clone_size: -
cdr3_nt: TGTGCCACCAGTGATTTGGAGACAGATACGCAGTATTTT
cdr3_aa: CATSDLETDTQYF

v_call: TRBV29-1
j_call: TRBJ2-5
d_call: -
clone_size: -
cdr3_nt: TGCAGCGTTGAGGGTGCTGTCGAGCAAGAGACCCAGTACTTC
cdr3_aa: CSVEGAVEQETQYF

v_call: TRBV2
j_call: TRBJ2-7
d_call: -
clone_size: -
cdr3_nt: TGTGCCAGCAGTGATCAGGGCCGGTTGGACGAGCAGTACTTC
cdr3_aa: CASSDQGRLDEQYF

v_call: TRBV10-1
j_call: TRBJ2-3
d_call: -
clone_size: -
cdr3_nt: TGCGCCAGCAGTGGGACAGACAATGGCACAGATACGCAGTATTTT
cdr3_aa: CASSGTDNGTDTQYF

v_call: TRBV6-1
j_call: TRBJ2-5
d_call: TRBD2
clone_size: -
cdr3_nt: TGTGCCAGCAGTGCCCAAACTAGCGGGGTGGGGAATGAGCAGTACTTC
cdr3_aa: CASSAQTSGVGNEQYF

v_call: TRBV20-1
j_call: TRBJ2-3
d_call: -
clone_size: -
cdr3_nt: TGCAGTGCTAGAGATGTTCGGGGCCTTAGCACAGATACGCAGTATTTT
cdr3_aa: CSARDVRGLSTDTQYF